This T cell receptor beta chain was profiled in a study of CD8 T cells in ankylosing spondylitis (dated 2017 in TCRdb). Regarding the research as a whole: The study set out to find disease-linked TCR variants by profiling T cell receptor beta repertoires in ankylosing spondylitis patients and healthy donors. The full study cohort comprised approximately 23 ankylosing spondylitis patients and 110 or so healthy donors. Peripheral blood samples were taken, and synovial fluid was additionally collected from ankylosing spondylitis patients. Here is what the overall study found, with its caveats: Blood from ankylosing spondylitis patients appeared to be characterized by a TCR beta motif made up of several highly homologous amino acid variants. According to the report, matched synovial fluid samples from ankylosing spondylitis patients were significantly enriched for the disease-linked clones. A CD8+ phenotype was shown by the disease-linked clones, which were found at relatively low frequencies in peripheral blood. Some motif variants were previously reported in synovial fluid and blood of reactive arthritis patients, suggesting common disease-initiation mechanisms.

Trimming removed 6 bases from V and 1 base from J, leaving 16 bases between the germline ends. According to the germline V gene, CDR1 reads MDHEN and CDR2 reads SYDVKM. Including the terminal cysteine and phenylalanine, the CDR3 comprises 15 residues. The CDR3 DNA has 45 bases and is translated from base 1. This clonotype was seen a handful of times. Its binding antigen is unknown. No clone much larger than this one lies a single base away; base qualities are absent. The run used an Illumina HiSeq 2500. Quantitative 5'-RACE with molecular barcodes was used to prepare TCR beta libraries. On the authors' methods: A new computational method based on a probabilistic model of VDJ rearrangement was used to identify disease-linked TCR variants. TCRdb cleaned the public reads at Q25 with fastp, built clones with MiXCR and kept in-frame beta chains. Rows are unified per CDR3 protein, each entry keeping the most common DNA and genes. The V and J calls come from TCRdb's annotation, not from the publication. A total of 250,000 or so distinct CDR3 sequences appear in this sample, roughly a quarter of them only once. 0.5% to 0.65% of the sample rests with the top ten.

The sequence was obtained from a male donor with ankylosing spondylitis or in good health (not recorded which). Sequencing was performed on blood, either unsorted or a sorted T cell fraction (not recorded which). The V gene is TRBV28 and the J gene is TRBJ2-7; confidence is insufficient to name the D gene. The nucleotides read TGTGCCAGCAGCACCCCACACCCAGAATCCTACGAGCAGTACTTC. Translated, it gives CASSTPHPESYEQYF.